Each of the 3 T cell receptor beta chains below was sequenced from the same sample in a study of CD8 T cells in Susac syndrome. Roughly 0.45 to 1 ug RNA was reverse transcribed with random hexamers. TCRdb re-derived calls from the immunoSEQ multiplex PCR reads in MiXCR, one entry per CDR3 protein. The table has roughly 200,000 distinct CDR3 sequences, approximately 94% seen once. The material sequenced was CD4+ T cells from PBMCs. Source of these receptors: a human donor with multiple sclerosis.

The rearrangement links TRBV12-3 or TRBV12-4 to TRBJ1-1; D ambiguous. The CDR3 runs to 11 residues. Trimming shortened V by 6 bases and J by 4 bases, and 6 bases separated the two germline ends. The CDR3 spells CASREFTEAFF. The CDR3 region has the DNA TGTGCCAGCAGGGAGTTCACTGAAGCTTTCTTT.

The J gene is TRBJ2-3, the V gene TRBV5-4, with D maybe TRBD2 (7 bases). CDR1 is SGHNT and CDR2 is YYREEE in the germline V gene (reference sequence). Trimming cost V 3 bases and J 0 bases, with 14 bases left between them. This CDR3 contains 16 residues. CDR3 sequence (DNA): TGTGCCAGCAGCTCAAGGCGGGGGCCCAGCACAGATACGCAGTATTTT. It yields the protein CASSSRRGPSTDTQYF.

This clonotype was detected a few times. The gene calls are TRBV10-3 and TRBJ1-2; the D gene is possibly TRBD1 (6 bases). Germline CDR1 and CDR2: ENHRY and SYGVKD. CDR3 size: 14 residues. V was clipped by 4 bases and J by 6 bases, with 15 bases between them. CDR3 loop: CAISGTTGGDGYTF. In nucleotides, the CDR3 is TGTGCCATCAGTGGGACGACAGGTGGGGATGGCTACACCTTC.